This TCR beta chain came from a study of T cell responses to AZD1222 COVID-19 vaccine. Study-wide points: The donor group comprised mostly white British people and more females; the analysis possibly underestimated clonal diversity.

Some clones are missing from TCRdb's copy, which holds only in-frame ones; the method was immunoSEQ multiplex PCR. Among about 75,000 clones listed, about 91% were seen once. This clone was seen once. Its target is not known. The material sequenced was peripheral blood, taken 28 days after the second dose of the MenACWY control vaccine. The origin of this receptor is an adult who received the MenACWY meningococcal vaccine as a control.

The CDR3 sequence: CASSRQNYGYTF. The CDR3 nucleotides read TGCGCCAGCAGCCGTCAGAACTATGGCTACACCTTC. The chain recombines TRBV4-1 with TRBJ1-2; D gene ambiguous. V was cut by 4 bases and J by 2 bases, with 5 bases left in between. The CDR3 is 12 residues long. Germline CDR1 is MGHRA and CDR2 is YSYEKL.